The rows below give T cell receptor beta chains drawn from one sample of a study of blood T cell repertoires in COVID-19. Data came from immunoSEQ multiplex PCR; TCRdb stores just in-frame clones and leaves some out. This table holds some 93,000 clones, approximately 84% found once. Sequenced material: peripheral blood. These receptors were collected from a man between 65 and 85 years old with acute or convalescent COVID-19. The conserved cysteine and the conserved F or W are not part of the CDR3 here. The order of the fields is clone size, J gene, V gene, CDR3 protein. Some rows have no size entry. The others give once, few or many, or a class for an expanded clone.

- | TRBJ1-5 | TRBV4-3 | ASSPGQGSNQPQH
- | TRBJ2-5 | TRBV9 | ASSGNAGYQETQY
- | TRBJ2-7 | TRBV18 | ASSPQGLAGAGEQY
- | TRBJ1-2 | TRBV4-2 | ASSQAGTPWTYGYT
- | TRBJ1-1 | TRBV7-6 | ASSFRGGAREAF
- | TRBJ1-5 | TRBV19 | ASKGGRRDNQPQH
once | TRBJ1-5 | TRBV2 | ASRNRVGQPQH
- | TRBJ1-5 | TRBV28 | ASRPPIGQPQH
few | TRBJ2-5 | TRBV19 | ASSIGGVQETQY
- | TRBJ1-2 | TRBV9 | ASSVEGASYGYT
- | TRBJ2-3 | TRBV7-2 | ASSFAGATDTQY
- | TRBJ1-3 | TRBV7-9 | ASNLGDRPGFTIY
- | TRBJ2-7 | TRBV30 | AWSAQTGAGEQY
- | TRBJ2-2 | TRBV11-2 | ASSPSGGINTGELF
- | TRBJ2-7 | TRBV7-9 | ASSSRGDPPYEQY
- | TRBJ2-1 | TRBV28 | ASSFSRGRAYEQF
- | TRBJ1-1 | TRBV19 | ASSFSGDTEAF
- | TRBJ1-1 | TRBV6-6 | ASSSQGTMNTEAF
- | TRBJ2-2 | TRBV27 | ASSHITGYASGRRYTGELF
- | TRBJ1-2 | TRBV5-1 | ASSLDLSGPGYT
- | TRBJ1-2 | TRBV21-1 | ASLEDRGSGGYT
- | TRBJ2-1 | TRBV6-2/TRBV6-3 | ASSYSKFSINEQF
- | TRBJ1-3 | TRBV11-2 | ASSLERGNTIY
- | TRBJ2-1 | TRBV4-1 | ASSSSGGRYNEQF
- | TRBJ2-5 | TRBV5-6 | ASSLLGARETQY
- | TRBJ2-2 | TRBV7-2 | ASSLGFVGQSTGELF
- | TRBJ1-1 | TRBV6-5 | ASSLFGTGKTEAF
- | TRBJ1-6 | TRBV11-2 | ASQQASSYNSPLH
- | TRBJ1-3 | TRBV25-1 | ASSEFGTGSGNTIY
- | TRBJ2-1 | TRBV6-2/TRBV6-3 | ASSSHRANEQF
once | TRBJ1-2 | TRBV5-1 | ASSYISGDGYT
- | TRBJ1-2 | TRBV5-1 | ASSLGTGVYGYT
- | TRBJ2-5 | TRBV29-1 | SVQRQGYQETQY
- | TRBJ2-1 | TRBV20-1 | SARDRDGQF
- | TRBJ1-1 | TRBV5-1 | ASSLAGGNTEAF
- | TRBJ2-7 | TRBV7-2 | AIDSAYEQY
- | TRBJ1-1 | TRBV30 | AWRSGGNTEAF
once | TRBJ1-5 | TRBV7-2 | ASSTRGYSNQPQH
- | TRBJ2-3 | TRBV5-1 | ASSQTRTDTQY
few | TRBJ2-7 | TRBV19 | ASSVGQGEGHEQY
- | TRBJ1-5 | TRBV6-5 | ASSRTTGTQPQH
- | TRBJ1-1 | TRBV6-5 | ASKKHLNTEAF
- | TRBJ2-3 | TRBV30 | AGGGRAKDTQY
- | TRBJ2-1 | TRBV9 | ASSVEAGVLNEQF
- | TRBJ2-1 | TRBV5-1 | ASSLLYEGWGFSSSYNEQF
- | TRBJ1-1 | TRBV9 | ASNAQGARDTEAF
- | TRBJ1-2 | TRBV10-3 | AIKGQVLNYGYT
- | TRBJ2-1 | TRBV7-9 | ASSSIPRGLASYNEQF
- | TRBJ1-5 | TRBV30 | AWSVRDRGIYQPQH
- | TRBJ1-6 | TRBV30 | AWTWGVGNSPLH
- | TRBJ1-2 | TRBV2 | ASSPEERGYT
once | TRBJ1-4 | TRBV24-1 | ATSDSGTPNEKLF